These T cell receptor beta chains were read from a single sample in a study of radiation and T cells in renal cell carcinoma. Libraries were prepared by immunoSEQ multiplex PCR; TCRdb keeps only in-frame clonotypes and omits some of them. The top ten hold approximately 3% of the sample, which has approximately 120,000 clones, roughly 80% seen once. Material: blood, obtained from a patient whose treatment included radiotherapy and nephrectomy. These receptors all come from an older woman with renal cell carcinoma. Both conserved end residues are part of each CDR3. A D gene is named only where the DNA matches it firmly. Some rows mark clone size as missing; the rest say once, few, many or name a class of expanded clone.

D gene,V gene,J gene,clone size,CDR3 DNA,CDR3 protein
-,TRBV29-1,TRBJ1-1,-,TGCAGCGTTAGTTCCGGGACACTTAAGAACACTGAAGCTTTCTTT,CSVSSGTLKNTEAFF
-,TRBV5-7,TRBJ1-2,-,TGTGCCAGCAGCGATTTACCGGTTGGCTACACCTTC,CASSDLPVGYTF
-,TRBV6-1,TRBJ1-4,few,TGTGCCAGCAGTGAGAGAGAAAGGGGGAGAGGTGAAAAACTGTTTTTT,CASSERERGRGEKLFF
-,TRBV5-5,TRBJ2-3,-,TGTGCCAGCAGCGATGGCCGGGCTCCCGATACGCAGTATTTT,CASSDGRAPDTQYF
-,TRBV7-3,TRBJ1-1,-,TGTGCCAGCAGCTCGCGAGTCGGACAAAGGTCGGTGAACACTGAAGCTTTCTTT,CASSSRVGQRSVNTEAFF
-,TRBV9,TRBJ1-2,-,TGTGCCAGCAGCGTTCTACTCCTCTCTGGGGTCCCCAACTATGGCTACACCTTC,CASSVLLLSGVPNYGYTF
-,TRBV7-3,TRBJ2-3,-,TGTGCCAGCAGCTCCGTCCCAGATACGCAGTATTTT,CASSSVPDTQYF
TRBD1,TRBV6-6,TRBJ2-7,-,TGTGCCAGCAGTTACTCGAACGCAGGGGGCGTCTACGAGCAGTACTTC,CASSYSNAGGVYEQYF
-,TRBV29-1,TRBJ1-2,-,TGCAGCGTTGAGGGTGTACCCTATGGCTACACCTTC,CSVEGVPYGYTF
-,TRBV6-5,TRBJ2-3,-,TGTGCCAGCAGTTACTTAAACGGAGCAGATACGCAGTATTTT,CASSYLNGADTQYF
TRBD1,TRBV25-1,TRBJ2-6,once,TGTGCCAGCAGTAAGGCAGGGGGATGGGGGGCCAACGTCCTGACTTTC,CASSKAGGWGANVLTF
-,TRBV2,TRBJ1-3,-,TGTGCCAGCAGCACCGGGACACACGGAAACACCATATATTTT,CASSTGTHGNTIYF
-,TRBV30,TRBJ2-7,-,TGTGCCTGGAGTGTACTAAAGGCGGGACGAGAGGCTTGGGGCTACGAGCAGTACTTC,CAWSVLKAGREAWGYEQYF
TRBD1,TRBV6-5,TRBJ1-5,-,TGTGCCAGCAGCTCCCCCGGGACAGGGAGGCATTTT,CASSSPGTGRHF
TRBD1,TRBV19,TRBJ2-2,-,TGTGCAGTAGGGACAGGGGCGAACACCGGGGAGCTGTTTTTT,CAVGTGANTGELFF
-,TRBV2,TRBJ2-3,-,TGTGCCAGCAGGGCAACTCATGGGGATACGCAGTATTTT,CASRATHGDTQYF
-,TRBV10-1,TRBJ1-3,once,TGCGCCAGCGGTAATGGAGCGTTCTCTGGAAACACCATATATTTT,CASGNGAFSGNTIYF
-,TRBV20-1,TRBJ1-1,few,TGCAGTCCGAGGGTGAACACTGAAGCTTTCTTT,CSPRVNTEAFF
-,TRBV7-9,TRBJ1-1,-,TGTGCCAGCAGCACCACCGGGACCGAGAACACTGAAGCTTTCTTT,CASSTTGTENTEAFF
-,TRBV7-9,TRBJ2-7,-,TGTGCCAGCAGCTTCGGCAGCTCCTACGAGCAGTACTTC,CASSFGSSYEQYF
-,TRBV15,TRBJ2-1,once,TGTGCCACCAGCAGAGATCCGGCTACCAATGAGCAGTTCTTC,CATSRDPATNEQFF
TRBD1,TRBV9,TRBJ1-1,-,TGTGCCAGCAGCGGGACCCAAGGGGCAGGGGGCACTGAAGCTTTCTTT,CASSGTQGAGGTEAFF
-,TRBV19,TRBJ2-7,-,TGTGCCAGTAGTATAGGACAGCTGTACGAGCAGTACTTC,CASSIGQLYEQYF
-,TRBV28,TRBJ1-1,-,TGTGCCAGCATATCCGCCCGGGTTTTTGGAGCTGAAGCTTTCTTT,CASISARVFGAEAFF
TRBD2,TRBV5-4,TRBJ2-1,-,TGTGCCAGCAGCTACAAGGAATCGTACGGGAGGAATGAGCAGTTCTTC,CASSYKESYGRNEQFF
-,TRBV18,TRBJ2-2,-,TGTGCCAGCTCACCAAGGCAGGAGAACACCGGGGAGCTGTTTTTT,CASSPRQENTGELFF
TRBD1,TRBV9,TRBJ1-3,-,TGTGCCAGCAGCCCAGGGGGGCGGTCAGGGATCACCATATATTTT,CASSPGGRSGITIYF
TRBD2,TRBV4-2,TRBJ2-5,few,TGTGCCAGCAGCCAAGGCCTAGCGGGAATTGCAGAGACCCAGTACTTC,CASSQGLAGIAETQYF
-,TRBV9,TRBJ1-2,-,TGTGCCAGCAGCGTATTTCGGGGCCCCCAATTCAATACTAACTATGGCTACACCTTC,CASSVFRGPQFNTNYGYTF
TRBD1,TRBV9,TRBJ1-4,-,TGTGCCAGCAGCGTACAGGGGGACGATGAAAAACTGTTTTTT,CASSVQGDDEKLFF
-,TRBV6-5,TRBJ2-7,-,TGTGCCAGCAGTTACTCCGAGTCTACGGGGAGAATTTACTTC,CASSYSESTGRIYF
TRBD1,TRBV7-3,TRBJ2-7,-,TGTGCCAGCAGCCTCCGGGACAGGGGAGGTTTCAAGTACTTC,CASSLRDRGGFKYF
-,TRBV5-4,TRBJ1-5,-,TGTGCCAGCAGCTCGGACAGCAATCAGCCCCAGCATTTT,CASSSDSNQPQHF
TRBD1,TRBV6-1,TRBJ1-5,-,TGTGCCAGCACCCTGACAGGGGCAAATCAGCCCCAGCATTTT,CASTLTGANQPQHF
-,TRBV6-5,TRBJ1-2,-,TGTGCCAGCAGTTACTCTTGGGAGTCTAACTATGGCTACACCTTC,CASSYSWESNYGYTF
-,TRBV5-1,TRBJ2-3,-,TGCGCCAGCAGCTTGGCTCCTACAGATACGCAGTATTTT,CASSLAPTDTQYF